This T cell receptor (beta chain) was captured by sequencing in a study of early T cells in non-severe SARS-CoV-2 infection. Study as a whole: Alpha and beta chains were unpaired, from unsorted whole-blood bulk RNA. Study-level results: In VDJdb matching, anti-spike CD8 responses were favored while private and CD4 specificities went missing.

The CDR3 totals 14 residues. Looked up from germline, CDR1 is SGHRS and CDR2 is YFSETQ. One entry per CDR3 protein, called by TCRdb with MiXCR from the 5' RACE reads. The table shows 65,000 to 85,000 distinct CDR3 sequences, with around 13% occurring only once. The table lists this clonotype with many counts. Its specificity is unknown. One end of the junction is discordant with germline, which a read error may explain. Sequenced: whole blood. The J gene is TRBJ2-1, the V gene TRBV5-1; 8 bases agree with TRBD2. This clonotype was obtained from an adult who was a healthcare worker with PCR-confirmed SARS-CoV-2 infection or an uninfected control (not recorded which). As DNA, the CDR3 is TGCGTCAGCAGCTCATCCGGGACTAGGAATGAGCAGTTCTTC. The encoded protein is CVSSSSGTRNEQFF.